The clone carrying this TCR beta chain was found a few times. The treatment: about 20 received Ad26.COV2.S at low or high dose, single or two shots; several received placebo; per-sample allocation not given. The samples were gathered on day 63 after the first injection of vaccine or placebo. It was an adult aged 18-55 years in Boston who was the donor. Produced via immunoSEQ multiplex PCR; TCRdb's table is partial and in-frame only. The sample has around 450,000 clones; about 88% are singletons. The entry originates in a study of Ad26.COV2.S vaccination and SARS-CoV-2 variants. Study context: In the COV1001 trial, the donor was in the Ad26.COV2.S arm.

The receptor comes from a person between 18 and 59 years old who received the Ad26.COV2.S COVID-19 vaccine or a placebo. Source: peripheral blood, taken in a trial of Ad26.COV2.S vaccine versus placebo.

CDR3 in amino acids: CASSLSQGQNQPQHF. The CDR3 coding sequence is TGTGCCAGCAGTTTATCCCAAGGGCAAAATCAGCCCCAGCATTTT. The chain joins TRBV27 to TRBJ1-5; D call uncertain. V dropped 0 bases and J dropped 4 bases, with 10 bases sitting between them. The germline gives CDR1 MNHEY, CDR2 SMNVEV (reference sequence). This CDR3 contains 15 residues.